This T cell receptor beta chain was captured in a study of beta chain features in type 1 diabetes. This clone was seen more than once but under ten times. Its antigen is unknown. Study-wide results and caveats: Whether TCRB rearrangement is influenced by HLA type was left unresolved in this analysis. Compared with healthy donors, patients appeared to share more similar naive, central memory and regulatory TCRB repertoires.

CDR1 and CDR2 (germline): MNHNS, SASEGT. V was clipped by 3 bases and J by 9 bases, with 19 bases between them. The CDR3 spans 15 residues. Expressed TCRB transcripts were sequenced because the entire RNA isolate underwent reverse transcription. TCRdb's table, derived via immunoSEQ multiplex PCR, lists solely in-frame clones and lacks some. In the table there are tens of thousands of clones, about a third of which are singletons. Every donor provided one heparinised blood draw, which averaged approximately 120 mL. This sequence joins TRBV6-1 and TRBJ2-3; the D gene is possibly TRBD1 (6 bases). Sequenced: stem cell memory CD4+ T cells from blood. This receptor was identified in a woman aged 18 to 35 in good health. The CDR3 spells CASSEIHQTGNTQYF. CDR3 sequence (DNA): TGTGCCAGCAGTGAGATTCATCAAACAGGGAACACGCAGTATTTT.